The sequence of this T cell receptor (beta chain) was determined in a study of T cell responses to AZD1222 COVID-19 vaccine. The study's findings and limits: Repertoire sampling occurred only after the peak T cell response. Mostly white British, mostly female donors; authors suggested clonal diversity may be underestimated. Rises in breadth and depth of Spike-specific TCRs came after two AZD1222 doses.

On this clone: What it recognizes is unknown.

The germline V gene has CDR1 KGHDR and CDR2 SFDVKD. Trimming took 3 bases from V and 0 from J, leaving 14 bases between them. The CDR3 contains 17 residues. Assay: immunoSEQ multiplex PCR; the TCRdb copy retains only in-frame clones and omits some. The sample yields 150,000 to 180,000 clones, around nine tenths seen once. This chain uses TRBV24-1 with TRBJ2-1; D is possibly TRBD2 (6 bases). The material was peripheral blood, obtained on day 0 of AZD1222 vaccination. The sequence derives from an adult in good health. The CDR3 nucleotides read TGTGCCACCAGTGATGTGGGACTGTCTAGCTCCTACAATGAGCAGTTCTTC. This encodes CATSDVGLSSSYNEQFF.